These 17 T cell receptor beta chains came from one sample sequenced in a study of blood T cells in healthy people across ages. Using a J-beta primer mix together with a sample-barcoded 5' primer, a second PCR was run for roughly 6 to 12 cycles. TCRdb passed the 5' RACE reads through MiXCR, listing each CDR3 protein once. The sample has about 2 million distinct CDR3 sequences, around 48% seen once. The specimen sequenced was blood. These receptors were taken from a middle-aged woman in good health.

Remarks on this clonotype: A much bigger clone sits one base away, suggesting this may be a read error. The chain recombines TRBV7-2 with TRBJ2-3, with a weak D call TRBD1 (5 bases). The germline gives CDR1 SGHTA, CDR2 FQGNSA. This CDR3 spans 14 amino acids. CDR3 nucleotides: TGTGCCGGCAGCTCGGACATTAGCACAGATACGCAGTATTTT. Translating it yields CAGSSDISTDTQYF.

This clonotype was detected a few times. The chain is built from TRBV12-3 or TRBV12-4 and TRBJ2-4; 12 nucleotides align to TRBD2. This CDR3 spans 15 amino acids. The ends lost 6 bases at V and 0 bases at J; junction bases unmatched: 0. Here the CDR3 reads CASRLAGGAKNIQYF. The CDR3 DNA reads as TGTGCCAGCAGACTAGCGGGGGGAGCCAAAAACATTCAGTACTTC.

The CDR3 DNA reads TGTGCCAGCAGCTCCCGCGACTGGAACACTGAAGCTTTCTTT. Translating it yields CASSSRDWNTEAFF. The chain employs TRBV7-9 and TRBJ1-1; D is uncertain. Germline V gives CDR1 SEHNR, CDR2 FQNEAQ (reference sequence). The CDR3 has 14 residues. The V end was cut by 4 bases, the J end by 1 base, with 10 bases between.

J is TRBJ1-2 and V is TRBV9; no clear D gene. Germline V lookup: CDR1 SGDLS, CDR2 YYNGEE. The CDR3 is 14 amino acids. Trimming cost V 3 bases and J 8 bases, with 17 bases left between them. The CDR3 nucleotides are TGTGCCAGCAGCGGACGCAGGCCTGACGAGGGCTACACCTTC. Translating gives CASSGRRPDEGYTF.

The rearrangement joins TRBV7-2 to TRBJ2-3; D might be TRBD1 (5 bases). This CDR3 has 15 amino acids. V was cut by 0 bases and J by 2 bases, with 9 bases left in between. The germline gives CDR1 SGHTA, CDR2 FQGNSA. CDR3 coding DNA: TGTGCCAGCAGCTTAGCACAGGCCTACACAGATACGCAGTATTTT. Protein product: CASSLAQAYTDTQYF.

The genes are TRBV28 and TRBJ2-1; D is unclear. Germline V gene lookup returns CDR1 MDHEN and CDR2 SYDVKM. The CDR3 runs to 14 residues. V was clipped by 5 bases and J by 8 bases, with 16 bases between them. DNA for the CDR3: TGTGCCAGCAGTCCTCTAGTTGGGTGGGATGAGCAGTTCTTC. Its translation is CASSPLVGWDEQFF. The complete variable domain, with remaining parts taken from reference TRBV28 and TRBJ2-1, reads DVKVTQSSRYLVKRTGEKVFLECVQDMDHENMFWYRQDPGLGLRLIYFSYDVKMKEKGDIPEGYSVSREKKERFSLILESASTNQTSMYLCASSPLVGWDEQFFGPGTRLTVL.

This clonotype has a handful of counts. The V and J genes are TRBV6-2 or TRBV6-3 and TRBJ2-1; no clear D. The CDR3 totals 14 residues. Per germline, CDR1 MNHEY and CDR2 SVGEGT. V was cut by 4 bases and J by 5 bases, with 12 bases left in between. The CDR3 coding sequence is TGTGCCAGCAGTTCCTATGGACGGAACAATGAGCAGTTCTTC. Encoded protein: CASSSYGRNNEQFF.

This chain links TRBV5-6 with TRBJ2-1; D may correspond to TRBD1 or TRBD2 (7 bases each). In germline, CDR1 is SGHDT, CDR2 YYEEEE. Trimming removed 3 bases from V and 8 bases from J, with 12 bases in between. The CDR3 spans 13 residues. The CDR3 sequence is CASSWGGGHEQFF. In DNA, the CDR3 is TGTGCCAGCAGCTGGGGAGGGGGCCATGAGCAGTTCTTC.

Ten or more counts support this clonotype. The CDR3 loop reads CSVGFGTGKETQYF. CDR3 bases: TGCAGCGTTGGTTTCGGGACTGGGAAAGAGACCCAGTACTTC. The V and J genes are TRBV29-1 and TRBJ2-5; D may be TRBD2 (6 bases). Germline CDR1 SQVTM, CDR2 ANQGSEA. Trimming left V 4 bases short and J 3 bases short, with 15 bases between. The CDR3 spans 14 residues.

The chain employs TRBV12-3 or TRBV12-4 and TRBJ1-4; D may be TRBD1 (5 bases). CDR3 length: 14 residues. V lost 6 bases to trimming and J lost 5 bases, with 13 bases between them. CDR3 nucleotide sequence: TGTGCCAGCAGATACGACAGTCAGAATGAAAAACTGTTTTTT. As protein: CASRYDSQNEKLFF.

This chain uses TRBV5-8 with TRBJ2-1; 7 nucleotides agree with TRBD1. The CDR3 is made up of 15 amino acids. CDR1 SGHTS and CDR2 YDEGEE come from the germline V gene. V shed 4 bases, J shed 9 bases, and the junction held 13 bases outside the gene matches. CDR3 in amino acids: CASSQGQVTSIEQFF. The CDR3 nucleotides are TGTGCCAGCAGCCAAGGACAGGTGACTTCGATTGAGCAGTTCTTC.

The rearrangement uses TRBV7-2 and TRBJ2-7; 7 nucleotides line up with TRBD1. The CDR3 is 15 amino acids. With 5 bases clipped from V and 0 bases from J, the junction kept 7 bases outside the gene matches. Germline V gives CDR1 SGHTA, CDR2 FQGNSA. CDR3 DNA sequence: TGTGCCAGCAGCCGGACGGGGACAGACTCCTACGAGCAGTACTTC. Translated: CASSRTGTDSYEQYF.

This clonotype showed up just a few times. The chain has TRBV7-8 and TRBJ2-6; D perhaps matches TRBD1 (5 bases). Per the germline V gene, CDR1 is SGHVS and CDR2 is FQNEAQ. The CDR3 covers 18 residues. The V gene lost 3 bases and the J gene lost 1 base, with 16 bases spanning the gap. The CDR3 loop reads CASSFRVDPLSGANVLTF. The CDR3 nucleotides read TGTGCCAGCAGCTTCAGGGTGGATCCCCTTTCTGGGGCCAACGTCCTGACTTTC.

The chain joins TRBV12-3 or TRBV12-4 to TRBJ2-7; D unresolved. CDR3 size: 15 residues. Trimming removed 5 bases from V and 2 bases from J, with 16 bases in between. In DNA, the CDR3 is TGTGCCAGCAGTCTCATCGGCAGTGCGGCCTACGAGCAGTACTTC. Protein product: CASSLIGSAAYEQYF.

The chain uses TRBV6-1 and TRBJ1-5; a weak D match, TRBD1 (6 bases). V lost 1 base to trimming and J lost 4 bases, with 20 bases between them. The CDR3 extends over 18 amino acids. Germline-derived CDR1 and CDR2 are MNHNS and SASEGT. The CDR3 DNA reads TGTGCCAGCAGTGAAGGATGGGACATAAGGGGGAGTAATCAGCCCCAGCATTTT. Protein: CASSEGWDIRGSNQPQHF.

The CDR3: CASSLRSVVSDTQYF. CDR3 nucleotides: TGTGCCAGCAGCTTAAGGTCTGTGGTTTCGGATACGCAGTATTTT. The gene calls are TRBV7-2 and TRBJ2-3, with D hard to call. Looked up from germline, CDR1 is SGHTA and CDR2 is FQGNSA. The CDR3 length is 15 residues. Trimming left V 2 bases short and J 6 bases short, with 15 bases between.

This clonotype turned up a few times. CDR3 DNA: TGCAGCGTTGAATCAACTTCGGACAGGGGATACAATGAGCAGTTCTTC. Its translation: CSVESTSDRGYNEQFF. J is TRBJ2-1 and V is TRBV29-1, with 9 bases matching TRBD1. V dropped 2 bases and J dropped 4; count of bases not matched to a gene: 9. The germline CDR1 and CDR2 sequences are SQVTM and ANQGSEA. The CDR3 has 16 residues.